This TCR beta chain originates from a study of CD8+CD57+ T cells in acquired aplastic anemia. Those patients picked for sequencing had displayed CD8+CD57+ cell expansion on flow cytometry. Germline CDR1 is SGHTA and CDR2 is FQGNSA. Trimming removed 2 bases from V and 1 base from J, with 11 bases in between. The CDR3 is 15 amino acids. For CDR3 and TCR beta VDJ profiling, genomic DNA was the template used. Each CDR3 protein gets one entry after TCRdb re-called the reads with MiXCR. The sample lists about 160,000 distinct CDR3 sequences, about 48% seen once, with under 35% in the top ten. Input material: sorted CD4+, CD8+, or CD8+CD57+ T cells (not recorded which) from PBMCs. The chain uses TRBV7-2 and TRBJ1-1, with D hard to call. This clonotype was obtained from a human donor with aplastic anemia. CDR3 sequence (DNA): TGTGCCAGCAGCTTACGGGAACATAAGAACACTGAAGCTTTCTTT. This codes for CASSLREHKNTEAFF.